The T cell receptor beta chain under discussion was sequenced for a study of cytomegalovirus exposure and HLA in healthy donors. PCR used 60 Vbeta primers and 13 Jbeta primers. This table comes from immunoSEQ multiplex PCR, and its TCRdb copy is limited to in-frame clones, with some not included. The sample consists of around 190,000 clones, approximately 80% of them appearing once. CDR1 and CDR2 from the germline V gene are MGHDK and SYGVNS. Trimming removed 6 bases from V and 3 bases from J, with 6 bases in between. The CDR3 length is 11 residues. The sequencing input was PBMCs. The chain uses TRBV25-1 and TRBJ2-7; no firm D call. The sequence derives from a woman aged 25 to 39 in good health and CMV-seropositive. The CDR3 is CASSWHYEQYF. CDR3 nucleotide sequence: TGTGCCAGCAGCTGGCACTACGAGCAGTACTTC.